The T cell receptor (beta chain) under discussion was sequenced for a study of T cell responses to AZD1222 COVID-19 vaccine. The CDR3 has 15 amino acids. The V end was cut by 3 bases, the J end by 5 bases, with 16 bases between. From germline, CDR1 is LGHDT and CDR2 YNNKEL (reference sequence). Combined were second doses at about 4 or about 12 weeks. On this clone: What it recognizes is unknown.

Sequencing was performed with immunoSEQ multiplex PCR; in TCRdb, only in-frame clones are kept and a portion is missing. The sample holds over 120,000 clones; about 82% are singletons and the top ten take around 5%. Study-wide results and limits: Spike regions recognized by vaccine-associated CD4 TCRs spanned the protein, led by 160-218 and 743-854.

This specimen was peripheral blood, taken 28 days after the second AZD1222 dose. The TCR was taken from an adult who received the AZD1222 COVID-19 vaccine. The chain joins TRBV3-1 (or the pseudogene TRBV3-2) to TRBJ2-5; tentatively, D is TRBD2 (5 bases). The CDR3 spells CASSHEGRRYETQYF. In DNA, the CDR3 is TGTGCCAGCAGCCATGAGGGCCGGCGCTATGAGACCCAGTACTTC.